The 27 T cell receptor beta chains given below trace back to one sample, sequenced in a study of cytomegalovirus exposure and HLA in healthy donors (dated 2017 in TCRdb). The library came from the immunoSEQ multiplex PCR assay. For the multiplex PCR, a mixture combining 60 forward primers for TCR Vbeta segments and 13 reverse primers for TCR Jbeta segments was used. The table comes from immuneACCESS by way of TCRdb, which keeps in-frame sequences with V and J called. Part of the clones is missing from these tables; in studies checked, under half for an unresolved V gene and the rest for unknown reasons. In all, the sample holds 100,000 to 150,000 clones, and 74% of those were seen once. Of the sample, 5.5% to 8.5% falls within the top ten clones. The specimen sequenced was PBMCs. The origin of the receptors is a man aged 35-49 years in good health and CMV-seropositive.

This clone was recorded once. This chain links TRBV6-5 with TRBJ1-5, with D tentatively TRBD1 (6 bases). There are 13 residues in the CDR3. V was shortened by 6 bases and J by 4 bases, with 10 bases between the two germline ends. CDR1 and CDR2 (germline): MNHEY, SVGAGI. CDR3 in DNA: TGTGCCAGCAGACAGGGCCGTAATCAGCCCCAGCATTTT. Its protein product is CASRQGRNQPQHF.

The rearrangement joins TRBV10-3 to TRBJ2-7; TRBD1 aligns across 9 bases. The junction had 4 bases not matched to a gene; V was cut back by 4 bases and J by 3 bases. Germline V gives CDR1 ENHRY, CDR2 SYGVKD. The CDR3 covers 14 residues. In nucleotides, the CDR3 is TGTGCCATCAGTGGGGACAGGGTGCACTACGAGCAGTACTTC. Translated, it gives CAISGDRVHYEQYF.

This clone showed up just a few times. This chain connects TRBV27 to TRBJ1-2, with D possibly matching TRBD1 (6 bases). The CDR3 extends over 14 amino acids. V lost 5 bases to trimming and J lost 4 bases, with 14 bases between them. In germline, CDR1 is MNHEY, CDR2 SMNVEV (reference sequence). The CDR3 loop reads CASSLKPGVYGYTF. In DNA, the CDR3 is TGTGCCAGCAGTCTAAAGCCAGGGGTCTATGGCTACACCTTC.

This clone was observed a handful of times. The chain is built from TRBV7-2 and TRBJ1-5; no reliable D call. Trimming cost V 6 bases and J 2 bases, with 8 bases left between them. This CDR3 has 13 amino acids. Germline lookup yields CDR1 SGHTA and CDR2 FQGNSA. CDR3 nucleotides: TGTGCCAGCAGGAGGGATGGCAATCAGCCCCAGCATTTT. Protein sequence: CASRRDGNQPQHF.

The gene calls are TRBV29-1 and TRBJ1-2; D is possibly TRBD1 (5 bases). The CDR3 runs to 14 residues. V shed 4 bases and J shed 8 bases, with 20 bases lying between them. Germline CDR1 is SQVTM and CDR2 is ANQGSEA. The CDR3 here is CSVALGGPFGGYTF. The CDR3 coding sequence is TGCAGCGTTGCGCTGGGGGGACCCTTCGGCGGCTACACCTTC.

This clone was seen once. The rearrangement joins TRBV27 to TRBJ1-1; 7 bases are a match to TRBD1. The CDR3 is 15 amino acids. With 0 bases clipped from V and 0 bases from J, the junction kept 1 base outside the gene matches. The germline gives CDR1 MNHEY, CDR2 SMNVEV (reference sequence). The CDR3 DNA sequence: TGTGCCAGCAGTTTATCGACAGGGATGAACACTGAAGCTTTCTTT. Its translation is CASSLSTGMNTEAFF.

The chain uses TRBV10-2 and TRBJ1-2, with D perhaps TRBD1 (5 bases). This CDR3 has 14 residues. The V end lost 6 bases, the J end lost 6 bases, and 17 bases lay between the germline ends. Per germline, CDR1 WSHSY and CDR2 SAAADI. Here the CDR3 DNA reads TGCGCCAGCAGCCAGCGACAGTTAGGGGATGGCTACACCTTC. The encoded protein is CASSQRQLGDGYTF.

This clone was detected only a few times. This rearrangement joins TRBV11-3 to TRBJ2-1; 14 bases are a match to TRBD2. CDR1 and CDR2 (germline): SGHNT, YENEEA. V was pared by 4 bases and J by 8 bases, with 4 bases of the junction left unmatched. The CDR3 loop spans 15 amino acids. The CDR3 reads CASSYGLAGGYEQFF. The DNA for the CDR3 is TGTGCCAGCAGCTACGGACTAGCGGGGGGCTATGAGCAGTTCTTC.

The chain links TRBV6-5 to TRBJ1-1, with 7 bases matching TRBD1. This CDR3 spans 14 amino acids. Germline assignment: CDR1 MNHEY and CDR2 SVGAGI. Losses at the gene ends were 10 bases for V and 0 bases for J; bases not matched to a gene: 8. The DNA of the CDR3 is TGTGCCACCAAAGTGGGACAGATGAACACTGAAGCTTTCTTT. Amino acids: CATKVGQMNTEAFF.

CDR3: CASSRAFEGNQPQHF. CDR3 bases: TGTGCCAGCAGCCGAGCATTTGAGGGCAATCAGCCCCAGCATTTT. The chain has TRBV2 and TRBJ1-5, with D unclear. The CDR3 is made up of 15 amino acids. The germline V gene encodes CDR1 SNHLY and CDR2 FYNNEI. Trimming took off 6 bases at V and 2 bases at J, with 14 bases between the two ends.

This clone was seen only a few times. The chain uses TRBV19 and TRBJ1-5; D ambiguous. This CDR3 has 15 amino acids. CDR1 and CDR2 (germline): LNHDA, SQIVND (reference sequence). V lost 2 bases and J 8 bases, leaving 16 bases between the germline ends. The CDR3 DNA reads TGTGCCAGTAGTATAATCCTCGTTAGCTTCAAGCCCCAGCATTTT. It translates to CASSIILVSFKPQHF.

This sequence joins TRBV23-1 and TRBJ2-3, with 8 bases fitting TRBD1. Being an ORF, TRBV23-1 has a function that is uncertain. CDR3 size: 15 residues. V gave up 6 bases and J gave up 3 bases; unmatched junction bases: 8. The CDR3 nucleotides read TGCGCCAGCAGACGACAGGGGCAGTGGACAGATACGCAGTATTTT. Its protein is CASRRQGQWTDTQYF.

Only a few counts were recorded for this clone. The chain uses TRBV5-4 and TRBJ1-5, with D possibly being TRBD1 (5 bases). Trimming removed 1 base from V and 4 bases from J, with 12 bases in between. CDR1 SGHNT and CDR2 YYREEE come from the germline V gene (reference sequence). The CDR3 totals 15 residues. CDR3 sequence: CASSLWGVGNQPQHF. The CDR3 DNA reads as TGTGCCAGCAGCTTGTGGGGGGTCGGAAATCAGCCCCAGCATTTT. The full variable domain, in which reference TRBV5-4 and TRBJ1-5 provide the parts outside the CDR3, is ETGVTQSPTHLIKTRGQQVTLRCSSQSGHNTVSWYQQALGQGPQFIFQYYREEENGRGNFPPRFSGLQFPNYSSELNVNALELDDSALYLCASSLWGVGNQPQHFGDGTRLSIL.

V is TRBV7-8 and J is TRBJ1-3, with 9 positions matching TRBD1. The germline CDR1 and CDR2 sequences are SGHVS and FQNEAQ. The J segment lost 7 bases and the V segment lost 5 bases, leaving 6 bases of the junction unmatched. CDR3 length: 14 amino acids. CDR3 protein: CASSPDRGGNTIYF. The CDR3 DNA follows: TGTGCCAGCAGCCCGGACAGGGGTGGCAACACCATATATTTT.

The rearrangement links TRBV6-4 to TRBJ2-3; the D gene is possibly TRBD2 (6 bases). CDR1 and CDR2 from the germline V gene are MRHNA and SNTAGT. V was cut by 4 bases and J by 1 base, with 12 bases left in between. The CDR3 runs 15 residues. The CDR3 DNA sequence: TGTGCCAGCAGTGTCGGCGGGACGGGCACAGATACGCAGTATTTT. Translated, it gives CASSVGGTGTDTQYF.

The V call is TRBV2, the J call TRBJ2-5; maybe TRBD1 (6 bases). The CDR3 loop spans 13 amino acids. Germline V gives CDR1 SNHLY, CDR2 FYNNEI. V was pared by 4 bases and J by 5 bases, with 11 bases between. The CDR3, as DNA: TGTGCCAGCAGTGGGGGGCTGGGGGAGACCCAGTACTTC. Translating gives CASSGGLGETQYF.

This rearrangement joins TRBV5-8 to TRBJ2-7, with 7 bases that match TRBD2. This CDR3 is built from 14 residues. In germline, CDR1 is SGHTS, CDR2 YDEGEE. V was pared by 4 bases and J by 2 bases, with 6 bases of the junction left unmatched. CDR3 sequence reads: CASSLGGSAYEQYF. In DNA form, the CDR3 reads TGTGCCAGCAGCCTGGGAGGGTCGGCCTACGAGCAGTACTTC.

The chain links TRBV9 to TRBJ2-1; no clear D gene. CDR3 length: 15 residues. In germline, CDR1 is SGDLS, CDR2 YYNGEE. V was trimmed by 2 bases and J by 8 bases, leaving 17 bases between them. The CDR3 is CASSVRSAPVYEQFF. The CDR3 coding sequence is TGTGCCAGCAGCGTTCGGAGCGCCCCGGTTTATGAGCAGTTCTTC.

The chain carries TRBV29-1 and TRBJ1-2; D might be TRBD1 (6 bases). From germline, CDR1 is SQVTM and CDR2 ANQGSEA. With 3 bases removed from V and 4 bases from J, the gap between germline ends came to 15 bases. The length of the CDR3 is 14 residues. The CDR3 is CSVEMQGRTYGYTF. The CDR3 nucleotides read TGCAGCGTTGAGATGCAGGGGAGAACCTATGGCTACACCTTC.

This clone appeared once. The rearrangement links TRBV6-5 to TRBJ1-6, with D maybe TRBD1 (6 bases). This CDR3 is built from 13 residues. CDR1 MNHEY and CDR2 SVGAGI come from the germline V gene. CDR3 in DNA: TGTGCAACCAGGGGCTCCTATAATTCACCCCTCCACTTT. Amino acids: CATRGSYNSPLHF.

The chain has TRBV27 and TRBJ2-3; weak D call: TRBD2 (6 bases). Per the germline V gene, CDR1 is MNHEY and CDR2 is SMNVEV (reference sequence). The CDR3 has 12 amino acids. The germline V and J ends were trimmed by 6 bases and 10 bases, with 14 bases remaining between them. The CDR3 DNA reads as TGTGCCAGCAGCCGCCCTTGGGGGGCGCAGTATTTT. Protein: CASSRPWGAQYF.

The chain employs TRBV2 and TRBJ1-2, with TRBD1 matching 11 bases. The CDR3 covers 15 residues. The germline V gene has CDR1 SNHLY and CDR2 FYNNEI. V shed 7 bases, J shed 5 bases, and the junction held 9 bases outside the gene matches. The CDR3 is CASTRGGQGAYGYTF. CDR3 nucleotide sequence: TGTGCCAGCACTAGGGGTGGACAGGGGGCTTATGGCTACACCTTC.

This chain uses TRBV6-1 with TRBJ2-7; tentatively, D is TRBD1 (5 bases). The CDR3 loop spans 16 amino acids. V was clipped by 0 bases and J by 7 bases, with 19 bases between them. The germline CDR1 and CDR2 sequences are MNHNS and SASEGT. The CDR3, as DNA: TGTGCCAGCAGTGAAGCCCGGACAACATACTACGGGGAGCAGTACTTC. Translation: CASSEARTTYYGEQYF.

The CDR3 sequence: CASSTSTGANVLTF. The CDR3 coding sequence is TGTGCCAGCAGTACTAGCACTGGGGCCAACGTCCTGACTTTC. The J gene is TRBJ2-6, the V gene TRBV6-5; the D gene is possibly TRBD2 (6 bases). The CDR3 contains 14 residues. Germline CDR1 is MNHEY and CDR2 is SVGAGI. Trimming left V 5 bases short and J 2 bases short, with 7 bases between.

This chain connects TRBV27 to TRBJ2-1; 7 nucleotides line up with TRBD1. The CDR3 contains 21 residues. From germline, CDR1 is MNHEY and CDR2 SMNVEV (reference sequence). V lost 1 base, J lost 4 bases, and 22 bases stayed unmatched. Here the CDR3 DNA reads TGTGCCAGCAGTTTATTTCACCGGGACAGTCGTACCGAAACCCTTTACAATGAGCAGTTCTTC. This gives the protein CASSLFHRDSRTETLYNEQFF.

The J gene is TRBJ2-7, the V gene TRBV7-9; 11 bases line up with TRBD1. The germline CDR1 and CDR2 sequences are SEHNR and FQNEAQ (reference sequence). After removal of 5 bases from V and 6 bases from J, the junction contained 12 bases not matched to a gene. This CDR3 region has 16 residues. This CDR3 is CASSPGHMGTGGEQYF. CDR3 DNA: TGTGCCAGCAGCCCTGGGCACATGGGGACAGGGGGCGAGCAGTACTTC.

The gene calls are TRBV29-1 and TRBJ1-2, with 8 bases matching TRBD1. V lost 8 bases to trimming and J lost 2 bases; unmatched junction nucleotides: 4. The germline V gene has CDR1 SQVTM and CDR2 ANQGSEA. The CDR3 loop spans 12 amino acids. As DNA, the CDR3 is TGCAGCTCCTGGACAGGGAACTATGGCTACACCTTC. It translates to CSSWTGNYGYTF.